This T cell receptor beta chain derives from a study of cytomegalovirus exposure and HLA in healthy donors. Points from the study as a whole: Through in vitro validation, three CMV-associated chains were shown to be specific for CMV antigens. Subsequent analysis found a tendency for first-cohort TCR clusters to co-occur within the 95 to 150 validation repertoires. There were some 150 TCR beta chains listed as cytomegalovirus-associated.

This table comes from immunoSEQ multiplex PCR, and its TCRdb copy is limited to in-frame clones, with some not included. In the table there are 150,000 to 200,000 clones, 95% to 97% of which are singletons. As for this clone: Its antigen is still unknown. This same CDR3 is encoded by further DNA sequences in the sample.

The study drew the donors from its 120-subject validation cohort, separate from the roughly 670-subject first cohort. The CDR3 is 15 residues long. Trimming took 5 bases from V and 2 from J; bases not matched to a gene: 4. Germline V gene sequence: CDR1 LNHDA, CDR2 SQIVND (reference sequence). The sequenced material came from PBMCs. The source of this sequence is a woman aged 18-29 years in good health and CMV-seronegative. This rearrangement joins TRBV19 to TRBJ2-1, with 9 bases matching TRBD2. The CDR3 sequence is CASSLSGGPYNEQFF. For the CDR3, the DNA is TGTGCCAGTAGTTTGAGCGGGGGGCCCTACAATGAGCAGTTCTTC. Full variable domain (missing parts from reference TRBV19 and TRBJ2-1): DGGITQSPKYLFRKEGQNVTLSCEQNLNHDAMYWYRQDPGQGLRLIYYSQIVNDFQKGDIAEGYSVSREKKESFPLTVTSAQKNPTAFYLCASSLSGGPYNEQFFGPGTRLTVL.